The present T cell receptor beta chain was sequenced within a study of CD8 T cells in ankylosing spondylitis. Germline V gives CDR1 SGHRS, CDR2 YFSETQ. The V end lost 4 bases, the J end lost 3 bases, and 13 bases lay between the germline ends. The CDR3 sequence is 14 residues long. This clonotype was counted ten times or more. TCRdb redid the calling of the 5' RACE reads with MiXCR, one entry per CDR3 protein. This table has 220,000 or so distinct CDR3 sequences, under 12% appearing once. The sequence came from a male donor with ankylosing spondylitis or in good health (not recorded which). The chain carries TRBV5-1 and TRBJ1-1; D is possibly TRBD1 (6 bases). Sequenced sample: blood, either unsorted or a sorted T cell fraction (not recorded which). DNA for the CDR3: TGCGCCAGCAGCGTAGGGGGTCGGGACACTGAAGCTTTCTTT. Amino acid sequence: CASSVGGRDTEAFF.